The sequence of this T cell receptor beta chain was determined in a study of shared clonotypes between healthy human individuals. Terminally differentiated effector memory CD45RA+ cells were excluded by CCR7 positive selection of CD45RO-negative cells. The CDR3 is 16 amino acids. Between the trimmed V and J ends, which lost 0 bases and 2 bases, there was a span of 14 bases. From germline, CDR1 is SGHRS and CDR2 YFSETQ. Sorted-subset replicate PCR reactions were performed with 200 ng DNA, corresponding to roughly 30,000 T cell genomes. Libraries were prepared by immunoSEQ multiplex PCR; TCRdb keeps only in-frame clonotypes and omits some of them. The sample shows roughly 570,000 clones, roughly 98% of them seen only once.

This chain joins TRBV5-1 and TRBJ2-5, with D possibly TRBD2 on 5 matching bases. Sequenced input: naive CD8+ T cells sorted from blood. This TCR derives from a man under 40 in good health. The CDR3 region has the DNA TGCGCCAGCAGCTTGGAAGACTTCGGAGGACAAGAGACCCAGTACTTC. This gives the protein CASSLEDFGGQETQYF.